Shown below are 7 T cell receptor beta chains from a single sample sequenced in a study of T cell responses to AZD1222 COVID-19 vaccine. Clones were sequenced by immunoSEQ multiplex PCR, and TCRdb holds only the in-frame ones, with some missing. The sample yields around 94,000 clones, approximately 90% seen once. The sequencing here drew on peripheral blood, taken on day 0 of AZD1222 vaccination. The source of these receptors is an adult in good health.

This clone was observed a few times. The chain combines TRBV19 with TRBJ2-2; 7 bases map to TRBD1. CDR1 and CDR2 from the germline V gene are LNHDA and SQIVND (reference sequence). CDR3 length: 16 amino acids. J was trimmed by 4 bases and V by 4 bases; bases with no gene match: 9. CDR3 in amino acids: CASSRDLQGSTGELFF. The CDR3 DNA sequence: TGTGCCAGTAGTAGGGACCTACAGGGGAGCACCGGGGAGCTGTTTTTT.

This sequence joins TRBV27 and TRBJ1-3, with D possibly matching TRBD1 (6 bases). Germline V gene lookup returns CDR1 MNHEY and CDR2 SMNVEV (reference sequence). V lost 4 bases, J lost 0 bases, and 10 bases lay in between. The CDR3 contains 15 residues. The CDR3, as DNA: TGTGCCAGCAGTTCTCGACAGGACTCTGGAAACACCATATATTTT. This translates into CASSSRQDSGNTIYF.

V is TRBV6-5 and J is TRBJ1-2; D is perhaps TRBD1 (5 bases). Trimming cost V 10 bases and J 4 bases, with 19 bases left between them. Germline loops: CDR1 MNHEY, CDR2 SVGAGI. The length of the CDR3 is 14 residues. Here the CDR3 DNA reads TGTGCCACCACCCCGGACAATGAAGGCTATGGCTACACCTTC. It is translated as CATTPDNEGYGYTF.

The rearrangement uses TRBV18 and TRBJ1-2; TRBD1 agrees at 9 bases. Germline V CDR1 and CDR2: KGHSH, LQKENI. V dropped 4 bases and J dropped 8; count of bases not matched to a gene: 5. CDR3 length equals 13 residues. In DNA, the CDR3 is TGTGCCAGCTCACGGGACAGGGAGGGAGGCTACACCTTC. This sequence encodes CASSRDREGGYTF.

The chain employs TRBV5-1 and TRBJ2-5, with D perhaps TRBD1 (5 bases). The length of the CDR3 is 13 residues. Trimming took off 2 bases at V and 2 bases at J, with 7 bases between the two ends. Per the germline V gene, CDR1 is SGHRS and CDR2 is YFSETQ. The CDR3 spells CASSFQGQETQYF. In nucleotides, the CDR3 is TGCGCCAGCAGCTTCCAGGGACAAGAGACCCAGTACTTC.

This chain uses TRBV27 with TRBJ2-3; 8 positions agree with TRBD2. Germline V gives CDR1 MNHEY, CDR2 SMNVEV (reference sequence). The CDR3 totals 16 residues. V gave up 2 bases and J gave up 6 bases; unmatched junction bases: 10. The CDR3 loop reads CASSLLVAGSADTQYF. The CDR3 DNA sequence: TGTGCCAGCAGTTTACTTGTAGCGGGATCGGCGGATACGCAGTATTTT.

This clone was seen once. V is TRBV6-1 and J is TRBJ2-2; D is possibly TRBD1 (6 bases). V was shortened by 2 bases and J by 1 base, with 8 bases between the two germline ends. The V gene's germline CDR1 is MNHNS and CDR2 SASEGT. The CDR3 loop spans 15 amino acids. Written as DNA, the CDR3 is TGTGCCAGCAGTGAACTAGGGGGGAACACCGGGGAGCTGTTTTTT. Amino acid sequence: CASSELGGNTGELFF.